This T cell receptor beta chain was sequenced in a study of identical twins. Whole-study results and caveats: The abundant beta clonotypes from cord blood had fewer insertions, and memory repertoires had none of this. Within twin pairs, the out-of-frame alpha sequences they shared showed excess low generation probability.

There are a few counts of this clonotype. Its antigen is as yet unknown. In TCRdb, the 5' RACE reads were re-called with MiXCR into one record per CDR3 protein. The sample gives around 370,000 distinct CDR3 sequences, roughly 10% of which show up once; approximately 8.9% is in the top ten. V was trimmed by 4 bases and J by 4 bases, leaving 17 bases between them. The CDR3 extends over 17 amino acids. The sequence was collected from a woman between 45 and 65 years old in good health. The chain employs TRBV12-3 or TRBV12-4 and TRBJ2-6, with a weak D call TRBD2 (5 bases). What was sequenced was naive T cells sorted from blood. The chain's CDR3 is CASSSISVPGGANVLTF. For the CDR3, the DNA is TGTGCCAGCAGTTCCATTTCCGTCCCGGGAGGGGCCAACGTCCTGACTTTC.